This is a list of T cell receptor beta chains from one sample in a study of cytomegalovirus exposure and HLA in healthy donors. Profiling relied on immunoSEQ multiplex PCR, and the TCRdb table lists in-frame clones only, not all of them. The profile shows hundreds of thousands of clones, roughly 83% of them singletons. The sample comprised PBMCs. The origin of the receptors is a woman between 18 and 30 years old in good health and CMV-seronegative. The CDR3 runs from the conserved cysteine through the conserved F or W. Some rows mark clone size as missing; the rest say once, few, many or name a class of expanded clone.

v_call: TRBV19
j_call: TRBJ2-7
clone_size: .
cdr3_aa: CASSITVAPLYEQYF

v_call: TRBV7-2
j_call: TRBJ1-4
clone_size: .
cdr3_aa: CASSLARNVEKLFF

v_call: TRBV7-9
j_call: TRBJ2-2
clone_size: .
cdr3_aa: CASSLRTDGGELFF

v_call: TRBV28
j_call: TRBJ2-2
clone_size: .
cdr3_aa: CASSLPGPSEGELFF

v_call: TRBV7-2
j_call: TRBJ2-1
clone_size: once
cdr3_aa: CASSSSGRIHNEQFF

v_call: TRBV6-5
j_call: TRBJ2-7
clone_size: .
cdr3_aa: CASSEGGYRGQYF

v_call: TRBV5-4
j_call: TRBJ2-3
clone_size: .
cdr3_aa: CASSLESGTDTQYF

v_call: TRBV29-1
j_call: TRBJ2-1
clone_size: .
cdr3_aa: CSALRDADNEQFF

v_call: TRBV28
j_call: TRBJ1-1
clone_size: .
cdr3_aa: CASLQGGHTEAFF

v_call: TRBV19
j_call: TRBJ2-2
clone_size: once
cdr3_aa: CASSMTRTANTGELFF

v_call: TRBV2
j_call: TRBJ2-7
clone_size: .
cdr3_aa: CASSGGLTSSYEQYF

v_call: TRBV5-5
j_call: TRBJ1-1
clone_size: .
cdr3_aa: CASSFDSNTEAFF

v_call: TRBV19
j_call: TRBJ2-3
clone_size: .
cdr3_aa: CASSDLRVRDTQYF

v_call: TRBV6-5
j_call: TRBJ2-1
clone_size: .
cdr3_aa: CASSRSRSSYNEQFF

v_call: TRBV11-2
j_call: TRBJ1-1
clone_size: once
cdr3_aa: CASSLSRESEAFF

v_call: TRBV4-2
j_call: TRBJ1-5
clone_size: .
cdr3_aa: CASSQDEKLPQHF

v_call: TRBV30
j_call: TRBJ2-7
clone_size: .
cdr3_aa: CAWSWQGSEQYF

v_call: TRBV28
j_call: TRBJ1-5
clone_size: .
cdr3_aa: CASSLWTTVAAPQHF

v_call: TRBV30
j_call: TRBJ2-2
clone_size: .
cdr3_aa: CAWRPPRDTSVTGELFF

v_call: TRBV6-1
j_call: TRBJ2-1
clone_size: .
cdr3_aa: CASSDGLAGPYNEQFF

v_call: TRBV11-2
j_call: TRBJ2-1
clone_size: .
cdr3_aa: CASSWRGGVSYNEQFF

v_call: TRBV14
j_call: TRBJ2-1
clone_size: few
cdr3_aa: CASSQTSGRALYSYNEQFF

v_call: TRBV29-1
j_call: TRBJ1-2
clone_size: few
cdr3_aa: CSVPAPTDFYGYTF

v_call: TRBV6-1
j_call: TRBJ1-2
clone_size: once
cdr3_aa: CASRRDRDNYGYTF

v_call: TRBV6-1
j_call: TRBJ2-1
clone_size: .
cdr3_aa: CASSDGGGRANEQFF

v_call: TRBV5-1
j_call: TRBJ2-2
clone_size: .
cdr3_aa: CASSLEGAPGELFF

v_call: TRBV5-1
j_call: TRBJ2-7
clone_size: .
cdr3_aa: CASSSDRGLNEQYF

v_call: TRBV9
j_call: TRBJ1-2
clone_size: .
cdr3_aa: CASSSLGLANYGYTF

v_call: TRBV9
j_call: TRBJ1-1
clone_size: .
cdr3_aa: CASSPPRNTEAFF